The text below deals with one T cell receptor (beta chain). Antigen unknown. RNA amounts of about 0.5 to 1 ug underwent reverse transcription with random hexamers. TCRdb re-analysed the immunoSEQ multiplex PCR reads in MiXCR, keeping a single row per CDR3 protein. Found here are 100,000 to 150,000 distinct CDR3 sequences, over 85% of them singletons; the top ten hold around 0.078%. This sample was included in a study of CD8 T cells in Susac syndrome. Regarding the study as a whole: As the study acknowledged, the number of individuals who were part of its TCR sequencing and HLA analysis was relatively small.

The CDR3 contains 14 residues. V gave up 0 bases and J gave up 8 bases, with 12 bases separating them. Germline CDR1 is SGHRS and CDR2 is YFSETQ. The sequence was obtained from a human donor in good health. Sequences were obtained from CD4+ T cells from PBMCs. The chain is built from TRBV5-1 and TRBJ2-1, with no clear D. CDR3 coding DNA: TGCGCCAGCAGCTTGGCGCAGACTGGGGATGAGCAGTTCTTC. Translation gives CASSLAQTGDEQFF.